These T cell receptor beta chains were read from a single sample in a study of shared T cell receptors in the human thymus. Clones were sequenced by immunoSEQ multiplex PCR, and TCRdb holds only the in-frame ones, with some missing. The sample has about 380,000 clones; 85% to 95% are singletons. The sequenced sample was thymocytes. All receptors come from a human donor. The CDR3 runs from the conserved cysteine through the conserved F or W. The D gene is left open where the match is weak. Only part of the rows carry a size: once, few, many, or a class if the clone is expanded.

CDR3aa	CDR3nt	d_gene	abundance	j_gene	v_gene
CASSRTSGFLLNEQYF	TGTGCCAGTAGTAGGACTAGCGGGTTCCTCCTGAACGAGCAGTACTTC	TRBD2	-	TRBJ2-7	TRBV19
CATSGRDANTEAFF	TGTGCCACCAGCGGCCGGGACGCGAACACTGAAGCTTTCTTT	-	-	TRBJ1-1	TRBV15
CASSEALWDYSDTQYF	TGTGCCAGCAGTGAAGCGCTATGGGACTATTCAGATACGCAGTATTTT	TRBD2	-	TRBJ2-3	TRBV6-1
CASSELRGSLQETQYF	TGTGCCAGCAGTGAATTGCGGGGCAGCCTCCAAGAGACCCAGTACTTC	-	-	TRBJ2-5	TRBV6-1
CASSSWTGMIGNEQFF	TGTGCCAGCAGTTCATGGACAGGTATGATCGGTAATGAGCAGTTCTTC	TRBD1	-	TRBJ2-1	TRBV28
CASSPLPLSDRGCTDTQYF	TGTGCCAGCAGTCCACTCCCTTTGAGTGACAGGGGATGCACAGATACGCAGTATTTT	TRBD1	-	TRBJ2-3	TRBV27
CASSSNPGTGIYGYTF	TGTGCCAGCAGTTCAAACCCTGGGACAGGCATATATGGCTACACCTTC	TRBD1	-	TRBJ1-2	TRBV28
CASSPLGAGDTDTQYF	TGCGCCAGCAGCCCCCTCGGGGCGGGGGACACAGATACGCAGTATTTT	TRBD2	-	TRBJ2-3	TRBV5-1
CASSPTGDKGNQPQHF	TGTGCCAGCTCCCCTACAGGGGATAAGGGCAATCAGCCCCAGCATTTT	TRBD1	-	TRBJ1-5	TRBV18
CASSGRDRGVSGANVLTF	TGTGCCAGCAGTGGTAGGGACAGGGGTGTCTCTGGGGCCAACGTCCTGACTTTC	TRBD1	-	TRBJ2-6	TRBV27
CASSNTEAFF	TGTGCCAGCTCGAACACTGAAGCTTTCTTT	-	-	TRBJ1-1	TRBV28
CASSSHSRVSSYEQYF	TGTGCCAGCAGCTCACACAGTAGGGTGAGCTCCTACGAGCAGTACTTC	-	-	TRBJ2-7	TRBV5-4
CASSDYRGLRGYTF	TGTGCCAGCAGTGATTACAGGGGGCTGAGGGGCTACACCTTC	TRBD1	-	TRBJ1-2	TRBV25-1
CASSPDSLTDTQYF	TGTGCCAGCTCACCAGACAGCCTCACAGATACGCAGTATTTT	-	-	TRBJ2-3	TRBV18
CASSARLGEGYTF	TGTGCCAGCAGTGCTCGATTGGGGGAAGGCTACACCTTC	-	-	TRBJ1-2	TRBV11-2
CASSTTGMHTEAFF	TGCGCCAGCAGCACTACAGGGATGCACACTGAAGCTTTCTTT	-	-	TRBJ1-1	TRBV5-1
CASRDGQGSSPRFF	TGTGCCAGCAGGGACGGACAGGGGTCGTCTCCAAGGTTCTTC	TRBD1	-	TRBJ1-2	TRBV6-5
CAFQKCTEAFF	TGTGCCTTCCAAAAATGCACTGAAGCTTTCTTT	-	few	TRBJ1-1	TRBV30
CASSEIPRGAKSEQYF	TGTGCCAGCAGTGAAATTCCGCGGGGGGCGAAGAGCGAGCAGTACTTC	TRBD2	few	TRBJ2-7	TRBV2
CASSPRGTEPFNSPLHF	TGTGCCAGCAGCCCTCGGGGGACAGAACCCTTTAATTCACCCCTCCACTTT	TRBD1	-	TRBJ1-6	TRBV27
CASSEWREFREQYF	TGCGCCAGCAGTGAGTGGCGGGAGTTCCGAGAGCAGTACTTC	TRBD2	-	TRBJ2-7	TRBV10-2
CASSLAGRGPRTDTQYF	TGTGCCAGCAGCTTAGCGGGGAGGGGACCCCGCACAGATACGCAGTATTTT	TRBD2	-	TRBJ2-3	TRBV7-2
CASSDYRQETQYF	TGTGCCAGCAGTGACTACCGCCAAGAGACCCAGTACTTC	-	-	TRBJ2-5	TRBV9
CALRLAGRGTYEQYF	TGTGCCCTTAGGCTAGCGGGACGAGGGACCTACGAGCAGTACTTC	TRBD2	-	TRBJ2-7	TRBV7-9
CASSPHGPRVAKNIQYF	TGTGCCAGCAGTCCCCACGGGCCGAGGGTAGCCAAAAACATTCAGTACTTC	-	-	TRBJ2-4	TRBV7-9
CASSHQGASGLQETQYF	TGTGCCAGCAGCCATCAAGGGGCTAGCGGGTTACAAGAGACCCAGTACTTC	TRBD2	-	TRBJ2-5	TRBV4-2
CASSQDPYTGGGTDTQYF	TGCGCCAGCAGCCAAGACCCTTATACAGGGGGGGGCACAGATACGCAGTATTTT	-	-	TRBJ2-3	TRBV4-1
CASSLSRLAGVIGELFF	TGTGCCAGCAGTTTATCGAGACTAGCGGGAGTGATCGGGGAGCTGTTTTTT	TRBD2	once	TRBJ2-2	TRBV27
CASSAPGQPYGYTF	TGTGCCAGCAGTGCCCCGGGACAGCCCTATGGCTACACCTTC	TRBD1	-	TRBJ1-2	TRBV6-5
CAWREADSVSTDTQYF	TGTGCCTGGCGGGAGGCGGACAGTGTAAGCACAGATACGCAGTATTTT	-	-	TRBJ2-3	TRBV30
CATRRSDTLYNEQFF	TGTGCCACCAGGAGGTCGGACACGCTATACAATGAGCAGTTCTTC	-	-	TRBJ2-1	TRBV15
CASSPDGEAFF	TGTGCCAGCAGTCCCGATGGTGAAGCTTTCTTT	-	-	TRBJ1-1	TRBV28
CAWRNTGTGSRNEQFF	TGTGCCTGGAGAAATACCGGGACAGGGTCTCGCAATGAGCAGTTCTTC	TRBD1	-	TRBJ2-1	TRBV30
CASSQGTGGVVDTQYF	TGTGCCAGCAGCCAAGGGACAGGAGGTGTCGTAGATACGCAGTATTTT	TRBD1	-	TRBJ2-3	TRBV14
CASSQEGTGRNYGYTF	TGCGCCAGCAGCCAAGAGGGGACAGGGAGAAACTATGGCTACACCTTC	TRBD1	-	TRBJ1-2	TRBV4-3
CAHNPGGPYEQYF	TGTGCTCATAACCCGGGAGGGCCCTACGAGCAGTACTTC	TRBD2	-	TRBJ2-7	TRBV12-5
CASSSTPGDPRFF	TGCGCCAGCAGCTCAACTCCAGGGGACCCTAGGTTTTTT	-	-	TRBJ2-2	TRBV5-1
CASSLGGNTEAFF	TGTGCCAGCAGTTTAGGGGGGAACACTGAAGCTTTCTTT	-	once	TRBJ1-1	TRBV28
CSVPGGGRLAGYTF	TGCAGCGTTCCAGGGGGCGGCAGGTTGGCTGGCTACACCTTC	TRBD1	-	TRBJ1-2	TRBV29-1
CATSTVPAGTSYEQYF	TGTGCCACCAGCACGGTACCCGCGGGGACGTCCTACGAGCAGTACTTC	-	-	TRBJ2-7	TRBV15